This T cell receptor beta chain was identified in a study of cytomegalovirus exposure and HLA in healthy donors. Study-wide results and limits: In all likelihood, a cluster of highly shared sequence variants was a sequencing artifact. Accurate predictions that matched the HLA-A and HLA-B alleles of most subjects were reportedly made from TCR beta sequences. The study recorded 150 to 200 TCR beta chains that were cytomegalovirus-associated.

In the case of this clone: Antigen unknown.

The junction had 3 bases not matched to a gene; V was cut back by 4 bases and J by 5 bases. The germline V gene encodes CDR1 KGHSH and CDR2 LQKENI. The CDR3 is made up of 13 amino acids. Primers for the PCR totalled 60 Vbeta and 13 Jbeta. Profiling relied on immunoSEQ multiplex PCR, and the TCRdb table lists in-frame clones only, not all of them. Of about 130,000 clones in the sample, roughly 80% were seen once. The V call is TRBV18, the J call TRBJ2-3; 7 bases map to TRBD1. The receptor was derived from a man aged 45 to 65 in good health and CMV-seronegative. The sequenced sample was PBMCs. CDR3 amino acids: CASSQNRGDTQYF. CDR3 DNA: TGTGCCAGCTCACAGAACAGGGGAGATACGCAGTATTTT.